These 29 T cell receptor beta chains originate from one sample sequenced in a study of T cells in Graves' hyperthyroidism and ophthalmopathy (dated by TCRdb to the late 2010s). Library prep was done by multiplex PCR. The sample was run on an Illumina HiSeq 2000. The TCR beta CDR3 regions were amplified from the RNA transcripts. A first-round RT-PCR of the TCR CDR3 used the HTBI primer set with the Qiagen OneStep RT-PCR kit. TCRdb cleaned the public reads at Q25 with fastp, built clones with MiXCR and kept in-frame beta chains. Rows are combined by CDR3 protein, so each entry shows the most common genes and DNA. This sample has a few hundred thousand distinct CDR3 sequences in its table, and around 21% of those were observed once. Of the sample, approximately 26% falls within the top ten clones. The specimen was blood. These receptors were obtained from a man in his late teens or twenties with Graves' hyperthyroidism.

This clonotype was recorded at least ten times. This rearrangement joins TRBV29-1 to TRBJ1-2; 9 positions agree with TRBD1. V lost 7 bases and J lost 7; bases outside the gene matches: 13. Germline lookup yields CDR1 SQVTM and CDR2 ANQGSEA. The CDR3 has 14 amino acids. The CDR3 sequence is CSAASVQGAGGYTF. As DNA, the CDR3 is TGCAGCGCCGCCTCGGTACAGGGGGCCGGTGGCTACACCTTC.

This clonotype was seen repeatedly, ten times or more. This chain links TRBV24-1 with TRBJ2-5, with 10 nucleotides matching TRBD2. This CDR3 has 13 residues. The V segment lost 9 bases and the J segment 5 bases; nucleotides outside the gene matches: 5. Germline values: CDR1 KGHDR, CDR2 SFDVKD. CDR3 sequence: CATSLAGEETQYF. The CDR3, as DNA: TGTGCCACCTCTCTAGCGGGGGAGGAGACCCAGTACTTC.

The V call is TRBV4-1, the J call TRBJ1-2; maybe TRBD1 (5 bases). V gave up 0 bases and J gave up 6 bases, with 11 bases separating them. CDR1 and CDR2 from the germline V gene are MGHRA and YSYEKL. The CDR3 contains 14 residues. CDR3 residues: CASSQERGRDGYTF. The CDR3 DNA follows: TGCGCCAGCAGCCAAGAACGGGGGAGGGATGGCTACACCTTC.

This clonotype was seen a handful of times. V gene TRBV6-5 combines with J gene TRBJ1-6, with 8 bases identical to TRBD1. V trimming: 2 bases; J trimming: 3 bases; junction bases outside the gene matches: 0. The CDR3 has 15 amino acids. Looked up from germline, CDR1 is MNHEY and CDR2 is SVGAGI. The CDR3 nucleotides are TGTGCCAGCAGTTACACAGGGGGCTATAATTCACCCCTCCACTTT. It translates to CASSYTGGYNSPLHF.

This clonotype was picked up many times. The V gene is TRBV28, the J gene TRBJ2-7; D remains ambiguous. The ends were cut back, 2 bases at V and 3 bases at J, with 14 bases in the middle. The CDR3 sequence is 15 residues long. The germline V gene has CDR1 MDHEN and CDR2 SYDVKM. The CDR3 nucleotides read TGTGCCAGCAGTTTAGGAACAGTTCGTCTCTACGAGCAGTACTTC. Translated: CASSLGTVRLYEQYF. Combining the CDR3 with reference TRBV28 and TRBJ2-7 gives the whole variable domain DVKVTQSSRYLVKRTGEKVFLECVQDMDHENMFWYRQDPGLGLRLIYFSYDVKMKEKGDIPEGYSVSREKKERFSLILESASTNQTSMYLCASSLGTVRLYEQYFGPGTRLTVT.

This clonotype showed up many times. This chain connects TRBV6-1 to TRBJ1-5; the D is unclear. CDR1 is MNHNS and CDR2 is SASEGT in the germline V gene. CDR3 size: 14 residues. Trimming stripped 3 bases from V and 4 bases from J, with 10 bases between. The CDR3 spells CASSDWTLNQPQHF. CDR3 nucleotide sequence: TGTGCCAGCAGTGATTGGACCTTGAATCAGCCCCAGCATTTT.

The chain uses TRBV27 and TRBJ1-6; D uncertain. The V and J ends lost 10 bases and 7 bases respectively, with 17 bases between them. The CDR3 length is 14 residues. Germline CDR1 is MNHEY and CDR2 is SMNVEV (reference sequence). CDR3: CATHKAKGNSPLHF. The CDR3 DNA sequence: TGTGCCACCCACAAAGCTAAAGGGAATTCACCCCTCCACTTT.

This clonotype has just a few counts. V usage is TRBV7-9 and J usage is TRBJ2-5; D is possibly TRBD2 (5 bases). The CDR3 consists of 13 residues. The germline V gene has CDR1 SEHNR and CDR2 FQNEAQ (reference sequence). Trimming removed 8 bases from V and 4 bases from J, with 14 bases in between. The CDR3 protein is CASVRLAGETQYF. The CDR3 DNA reads TGTGCCAGCGTCCGGCTAGCTGGAGAGACCCAGTACTTC. The whole variable domain, remainder taken from reference TRBV7-9 and TRBJ2-5, is DTGVSQNPRHKITKRGQNVTFRCDPISEHNRLYWYRQTLGQGPEFLTYFQNEAQLEKSRLLSDRFSAERPKGSFSTLEIQRTEQGDSAMYLCASVRLAGETQYFGPGTRLLVL.

The V call is TRBV12-3 or TRBV12-4, the J call TRBJ2-7; no reliable D call. Trimming removed 4 bases from V and 3 bases from J, with 13 bases in between. The CDR3 is made up of 14 amino acids. This CDR3 reads CASSSTERGYEQYF. In DNA, the CDR3 is TGTGCCAGCAGTTCCACAGAACGAGGCTACGAGCAGTACTTC.

This clonotype was seen many times. The chain combines TRBV7-2 with TRBJ1-3; the match to TRBD1 covers 7 bases. J gave up 6 bases and V 0 bases, and 5 bases lay outside the gene matches. CDR1 SGHTA and CDR2 FQGNSA come from the germline V gene. The CDR3 totals 15 residues. This chain's CDR3 is CASSLAVTGTNTIYF. The CDR3 nucleotides are TGTGCCAGCAGCTTAGCGGTGACAGGGACAAACACCATATATTTT.

In nucleotides, the CDR3 is TGTGCCAGCAGTTCAGGGTTAGGCGGTGATGGCTACACCTTC. Residues: CASSSGLGGDGYTF. This rearrangement joins TRBV7-3 to TRBJ1-2, with a possible D match to TRBD1 (5 bases). Germline CDR1 SGHTA, CDR2 FQGTGA. The ends were cut back, 6 bases at V and 6 bases at J, with 17 bases in the middle. The CDR3 totals 14 residues.

This clonotype showed up many times. The gene calls are TRBV5-6 and TRBJ2-2, with 12 bases that match TRBD2. The CDR3 length is 17 residues. Germline trimming cut 4 bases from V and 6 bases from J; bases unmatched to any gene: 10. Per the germline V gene, CDR1 is SGHDT and CDR2 is YYEEEE. CDR3 sequence (DNA): TGTGCCAGCAGCGACCTAGCGGGGGGGTACGTCCCCGGGGAGCTGTTTTTT. As protein: CASSDLAGGYVPGELFF.

V usage is TRBV28 and J usage is TRBJ1-5; 8 nucleotides agree with TRBD1. Germline V CDR1 and CDR2: MDHEN, SYDVKM. V lost 5 bases, J lost 3 bases, and 6 bases stayed unmatched. This CDR3 is 15 amino acids long. The CDR3 sequence: CASSARQGNNQPQHF. CDR3 coding DNA: TGTGCCAGCAGTGCCCGACAGGGGAACAATCAGCCCCAGCATTTT.

The sample holds many counts of this clonotype. The V gene is TRBV4-1, the J gene TRBJ2-7, with D unclear. The CDR3 is 13 amino acids. Germline loops: CDR1 MGHRA, CDR2 YSYEKL. The V end lost 3 bases, the J end lost 5 bases, and 11 bases lay between the germline ends. CDR3 sequence reads: CASSQALGDEQYF. CDR3 coding DNA: TGCGCCAGCAGCCAGGCCCTTGGGGACGAGCAGTACTTC.

This clonotype was counted many times. V is TRBV30 and J is TRBJ1-1; tentative D call: TRBD1 (5 bases). CDR1 GTSNPN and CDR2 SVGIG come from the germline V gene (reference sequence). The CDR3 is made up of 13 amino acids. The ends were cut back, 3 bases at V and 3 bases at J, with 11 bases in the middle. DNA of the CDR3: TGTGCCTGGAGAATGGGCAGGGACACTGAAGCTTTCTTT. This translates into CAWRMGRDTEAFF.

This clonotype was seen many times. The chain carries TRBV19 and TRBJ1-1; a weak D match, TRBD1 (5 bases). The length of the CDR3 is 13 residues. Trimming took 8 bases from V and 0 from J, leaving 10 bases between them. CDR1 is LNHDA and CDR2 is SQIVND in the germline V gene (reference sequence). As DNA, the CDR3 is TGTGCCAGTCAGGGCCTAATGAACACTGAAGCTTTCTTT. Translating gives CASQGLMNTEAFF.

The sample holds many counts of this clonotype. The V gene is TRBV12-3 or TRBV12-4, the J gene TRBJ1-1; perhaps TRBD1 as D (5 bases). The CDR3 length is 16 residues. Trimming stripped 7 bases from V and 0 bases from J, with 18 bases between. The CDR3 DNA follows: TGTGCCAGCAATCTAGCCCGGGGCCCTATGAACACTGAAGCTTTCTTT. Translation: CASNLARGPMNTEAFF.

This clonotype was seen repeatedly, ten times or more. The chain recombines TRBV6-1 with TRBJ2-7, with D perhaps TRBD2 (7 bases). The CDR3 loop spans 14 amino acids. V lost 8 bases and J 3 bases, leaving 17 bases between the germline ends. Per germline, CDR1 MNHNS and CDR2 SASEGT. The CDR3: CASGGALGGYEQYF. The CDR3 bases are TGTGCCAGCGGGGGGGCACTGGGGGGCTACGAGCAGTACTTC.

The sample holds many counts of this clonotype. The chain is built from TRBV20-1 and TRBJ2-2, with D perhaps TRBD1 or TRBD2 (5 bases each). The germline V and J ends were trimmed by 6 bases and 1 base, with 12 bases remaining between them. The V gene's germline CDR1 is DFQATT and CDR2 SNEGSKA (reference sequence). This CDR3 is built from 14 residues. CDR3: CSALGRLNTGELFF. DNA for the CDR3: TGCAGTGCCCTGGGACGGTTGAACACCGGGGAGCTGTTTTTT.

This clonotype occurred a few times. The gene calls are TRBV7-9 and TRBJ2-5; 8 nucleotides match TRBD1. The CDR3 extends over 15 amino acids. V lost 6 bases and J lost 5; bases outside the gene matches: 11. Germline CDR1 SEHNR, CDR2 FQNEAQ (reference sequence). The CDR3 here is CASSFPDRGRETQYF. The CDR3 nucleotides read TGTGCCAGCAGTTTCCCCGACAGGGGACGGGAGACCCAGTACTTC.

A word on this clonotype: This may be a read error: a much more frequent sequence differs by one nucleotide. CDR3 DNA: TGTGCCAGCAGTTCCCTTATTATGAATAGCGGGGGCGGGGAGCTGTTGTTT. Translation: CASSSLIMNSGGGELLF. This chain connects TRBV6-5 to TRBJ2-2; TRBD2 matches at 9 bases. The germline V gene has CDR1 MNHEY and CDR2 SVGAGI. The CDR3 extends over 17 amino acids.

The chain uses TRBV6-2 or TRBV6-3 and TRBJ1-2; 7 nucleotides agree with TRBD1. The germline gives CDR1 MNHEY, CDR2 SVGEGT. The CDR3 contains 13 residues. V lost 6 bases and J lost 8; bases outside the gene matches: 9. CDR3 in amino acids: CASRPRDSHGYTF. The CDR3 DNA reads as TGTGCCAGCAGACCTAGGGACAGTCACGGCTACACCTTC.

This clonotype has a count of ten or more. The V and J genes are TRBV24-1 and TRBJ1-5, with unresolved D. V was cut by 3 bases and J by 1 base, with 6 bases left in between. This CDR3 is 14 amino acids long. In germline, CDR1 is KGHDR, CDR2 SFDVKD. The DNA for the CDR3 is TGTGCCACCAGTGATGTTTTGAGCAATCAGCCCCAGCATTTT. Translating gives CATSDVLSNQPQHF.

At least ten counts were recorded for this clonotype. The chain links TRBV12-3 or TRBV12-4 to TRBJ2-7; D tentatively fits TRBD1 or TRBD2 (5 bases each). Between the trimmed V and J ends, which lost 3 bases and 5 bases, there was a span of 17 bases. The CDR3 has 15 residues. The CDR3 DNA reads TGTGCCAGCAGTTTTTTATCGGGGCGATCAAACGAGCAGTACTTC. This sequence encodes CASSFLSGRSNEQYF.

This clonotype was seen many times. In nucleotides, the CDR3 is TGTGCCAGCAGCTTAGCGGGACAGCAAAACTATGGCTACACCTTC. It translates to CASSLAGQQNYGYTF. V and J are TRBV7-2 and TRBJ1-2, with 7 bases fitting TRBD1. This CDR3 has 15 residues. V dropped 0 bases and J dropped 2; count of bases not matched to a gene: 3. CDR1 SGHTA and CDR2 FQGNSA come from the germline V gene.

The rearrangement links TRBV20-1 to TRBJ1-1; D perhaps matches TRBD1 (5 bases). CDR1 and CDR2 from the germline V gene are DFQATT and SNEGSKA (reference sequence). V gave up 6 bases and J gave up 6 bases, with 14 bases separating them. This CDR3 region has 12 residues. The CDR3 region has the DNA TGCAGTGCACCTGGGGGGGTGGCTGAAGCTTTCTTT. This sequence encodes CSAPGGVAEAFF.

A note on this clonotype: A much larger clone differs from this one at a single base, so this may be a read error. No conserved phenylalanine or tryptophan is present at the end of the CDR3, so a read error is the likely explanation. This chain uses TRBV12-3 or TRBV12-4 with TRBJ1-2, with TRBD1 as a possible D gene (6 bases). The CDR3 length is 13 residues. CDR3 sequence reads: CAGSFDRSYGYTY. The CDR3 DNA reads TGTGCCGGCAGTTTCGACAGGAGCTATGGCTACACCTAC.

This clonotype was picked up many times. The rearrangement links TRBV6-5 to TRBJ1-1, with TRBD1 as a possible D gene (6 bases). With 0 bases removed from V and 1 base from J, the gap between germline ends came to 15 bases. The CDR3 covers 17 residues. The V gene's germline CDR1 is MNHEY and CDR2 SVGAGI. The CDR3 DNA sequence: TGTGCCAGCAGTTACTCAGCGTCTACAGGGTGGAACACTGAAGCTTTCTTT. Translating gives CASSYSASTGWNTEAFF.

The chain employs TRBV4-1 and TRBJ1-1, with D uncertain. CDR1 MGHRA and CDR2 YSYEKL come from the germline V gene. There are 12 residues in the CDR3. V was clipped by 1 base and J by 10 bases, with 10 bases between them. DNA for the CDR3: TGCGCCAGCAGCCAAGGCCCCCCAGCAGCTTTCTTT. Protein sequence: CASSQGPPAAFF.